A selection of T cell receptor beta chains follows, all from one sample in a study of PD-1 blockade in classical Hodgkin lymphoma. Here immunoSEQ multiplex PCR was the method, and the copy in TCRdb shows in-frame clones only, minus some. In the table there are 20,000 to 30,000 clones, approximately 81% of which are singletons. The sample here was peripheral blood mononuclear cells (PBMCs), taken before the second cycle of nivolumab. The receptors come from a human donor with classical Hodgkin lymphoma. Each CDR3 is given with its conserved first and last residue. The order of the fields is clone size, V gene, J gene, D gene, CDR3 protein, CDR3 DNA. A D gene is named only where the DNA matches it firmly. Clone sizes are given selectively: once, few, many, or a class where the clone is expanded.

NA	TRBV5-1	TRBJ2-5	TRBD2	CASSSGLAVGETQYF	TGCGCCAGCAGCTCGGGACTAGCGGTGGGGGAGACCCAGTACTTC
NA	TRBV30	TRBJ2-2	NA	CAWLGREYGGELFF	TGTGCCTGGCTCGGTCGGGAGTATGGCGGGGAGCTGTTTTTT
NA	TRBV6-1	TRBJ2-2	NA	CASSGNTGELFF	TGTGCCAGCAGCGGGAACACCGGGGAGCTGTTTTTT
NA	TRBV30	TRBJ2-5	NA	CAWSAREETQYF	TGTGCCTGGAGTGCAAGAGAAGAGACCCAGTACTTC
NA	TRBV5-4	TRBJ2-1	NA	CASSGRDREYNEQFF	TGTGCCAGCAGCGGACGCGACAGAGAATACAATGAGCAGTTCTTC
NA	TRBV19	TRBJ2-3	NA	CASSIGDTQYF	TGTGCCAGTAGTATAGGGGATACGCAGTATTTT
NA	TRBV19	TRBJ2-1	NA	CASSYGSGTDPVPFF	TGTGCCAGTAGTTACGGTAGCGGAACGGATCCTGTTCCGTTCTTC
once	TRBV5-1	TRBJ1-3	NA	CASSVGLNSFSGNTIYF	TGCGCCAGCAGCGTGGGTTTGAACAGTTTCTCTGGAAACACCATATATTTT
NA	TRBV28	TRBJ2-7	TRBD1	CASSSSRGLNGAWAHEQYF	TGTGCCAGCAGCTCTTCCAGGGGGCTTAATGGGGCTTGGGCTCACGAGCAGTACTTC
once	TRBV19	TRBJ2-2	TRBD1	CASSPLDRPLTGELFF	TGTGCCAGTAGTCCTTTGGACAGGCCTCTCACCGGGGAGCTGTTTTTT
NA	TRBV5-1	TRBJ2-3	TRBD2	CASRSLAGATDTQYF	TGCGCCAGCAGAAGTCTAGCGGGAGCTACAGATACGCAGTATTTT
few	TRBV19	TRBJ2-1	TRBD2	CASSWGRGGNEQFF	TGTGCCAGTAGTTGGGGTCGGGGAGGGAATGAGCAGTTCTTC
NA	TRBV19	TRBJ1-6	NA	CASSIEGLGGRNSPLHF	TGTGCCAGTAGTATAGAAGGACTGGGCGGACGAAATTCACCCCTCCACTTT
NA	TRBV28	TRBJ1-3	NA	CASSFLGTRGNTIYF	TGTGCCAGCAGTTTCCTCGGGACACGAGGAAACACCATATATTTT
NA	TRBV28	TRBJ1-5	TRBD1	CASSRNRGHQPQHF	TGTGCCAGCAGTCGTAACAGGGGACACCAGCCCCAGCATTTT
NA	TRBV30	TRBJ1-1	TRBD1	CAWSPGQVSITEAFF	TGTGCCTGGAGTCCGGGACAGGTGTCGATCACTGAAGCTTTCTTT
NA	TRBV5-1	TRBJ2-2	NA	CASSPEQDSTGELFF	TGCGCCAGCAGCCCAGAACAGGACAGCACCGGGGAGCTGTTTTTT
once	TRBV5-1	TRBJ2-2	TRBD2	CASSPGGASGELFF	TGCGCCAGCAGCCCGGGAGGGGCTTCGGGGGAGCTGTTTTTT
NA	TRBV11-2	TRBJ1-1	NA	CASSFTRTTMNTEAFF	TGTGCCAGCAGCTTTACCAGAACGACCATGAACACTGAAGCTTTCTTT
NA	TRBV19	TRBJ1-1	NA	CASSIGVYRVEGEAFF	TGTGCCAGTAGTATAGGGGTCTACAGGGTCGAGGGTGAAGCTTTCTTT
few	TRBV5-1	TRBJ1-3	NA	CASSLGYRASGNTIYF	TGCGCCAGCAGCTTGGGCTACAGGGCGAGTGGAAACACCATATATTTT
NA	TRBV11-3	TRBJ1-2	NA	CASSLVRGNYGYTF	TGTGCCAGCAGCTTAGTGCGCGGAAACTATGGCTACACCTTC
NA	TRBV19	TRBJ2-2	NA	CASSNSGPNTGELFF	TGTGCCAGTAGTAACAGCGGACCTAACACCGGGGAGCTGTTTTTT
NA	TRBV5-1	TRBJ1-2	NA	CASSRSEQGLGYTF	TGCGCCAGCAGCCGGAGCGAGCAGGGCCTGGGCTACACCTTC
NA	TRBV21-1	TRBJ1-5	NA	CASSVLVDHGNQPQHF	TGTGCCAGCAGCGTACTAGTAGATCACGGCAATCAGCCCCAGCATTTT
NA	TRBV29-1	TRBJ1-4	NA	CSVKTSHEKLFF	TGCAGCGTTAAGACCAGCCACGAAAAACTGTTTTTT
NA	TRBV6-1	TRBJ2-7	TRBD1	CATDRDRGRYEQYF	TGTGCCACTGACCGGGACAGGGGGCGGTACGAGCAGTACTTC
NA	TRBV5-1	TRBJ1-5	NA	CASSFDSGNQPQHF	TGCGCCAGCAGCTTCGACAGCGGCAATCAGCCCCAGCATTTT
NA	TRBV28	TRBJ2-1	TRBD2	CASSLASGFSYNEQFF	TGTGCCAGCAGTTTGGCTAGCGGGTTTTCCTACAATGAGCAGTTCTTC
NA	TRBV2	TRBJ2-5	TRBD2	CASTGAGTSRGETQYF	TGTGCCAGCACCGGAGCCGGGACTAGCCGGGGGGAGACCCAGTACTTC
NA	TRBV27	TRBJ2-7	TRBD2	CASSFIAGGLSYEQYF	TGTGCCAGCAGTTTTATAGCGGGAGGCCTCTCCTACGAGCAGTACTTC
NA	TRBV5-1	TRBJ2-1	NA	CASSRWLRYNEQFF	TGCGCCAGCAGCAGGTGGCTAAGATACAATGAGCAGTTCTTC
NA	TRBV25-1	TRBJ2-3	NA	CASSGSWGAPDTQYF	TGTGCCAGCAGTGGGTCGTGGGGAGCACCAGATACGCAGTATTTT
NA	TRBV7-7	TRBJ2-1	TRBD2	CASSPLAGAGNEQFF	TGTGCCAGCAGCCCCCTAGCGGGAGCCGGCAATGAGCAGTTCTTC
NA	TRBV2	TRBJ1-2	NA	CASSAGGSRYGYTF	TGTGCCAGCAGTGCCGGGGGGAGTCGGTATGGCTACACCTTC
NA	TRBV4-1	TRBJ1-1	NA	CASSQGILNTEAFF	TGCGCCAGCAGCCAGGGAATTCTGAACACTGAAGCTTTCTTT
NA	TRBV12-2	TRBJ2-7	NA	CASRFGGDLFNEQYF	TGTGCAAGTCGCTTTGGCGGGGACCTTTTCAACGAGCAGTACTTC
NA	TRBV28	TRBJ1-4	TRBD1	CASRQTGGIREKLFF	TGTGCCAGCAGGCAAACAGGGGGGATAAGGGAAAAACTGTTTTTT
NA	TRBV9	TRBJ2-2	TRBD1	CASSFTGGLDTGELFF	TGTGCCAGCAGCTTTACAGGGGGCTTGGACACCGGGGAGCTGTTTTTT
NA	TRBV11-3	TRBJ1-2	TRBD1	CASSLGGTGPLGDGYTF	TGTGCCAGCAGCTTGGGGGGGACAGGGCCCCTAGGTGATGGCTACACCTTC
once	TRBV4-1	TRBJ2-1	NA	CASSQVAREQFF	TGCGCCAGCAGCCAAGTTGCGAGGGAGCAGTTCTTC
NA	TRBV5-8	TRBJ2-7	TRBD1	CASSSGQGTYEQYF	TGTGCCAGCAGCTCAGGACAGGGCACCTACGAGCAGTACTTC
once	TRBV7-9	TRBJ2-1	NA	CASSLALPYNEQFF	TGTGCCAGCAGCTTAGCACTCCCCTACAATGAGCAGTTCTTC
NA	TRBV5-1	TRBJ2-1	NA	CASKQEISYNEQFF	TGCGCCAGCAAACAGGAGATCTCCTACAATGAGCAGTTCTTC
NA	TRBV30	TRBJ1-3	NA	CACNGLGTPVGNTIYF	TGTGCCTGTAACGGCCTCGGCACTCCGGTAGGAAACACCATATATTTT
NA	TRBV15	TRBJ2-3	TRBD1	CATSRDKGANTDTQYF	TGTGCCACCAGCAGAGATAAGGGGGCCAACACAGATACGCAGTATTTT
once	TRBV7-7	TRBJ2-5	NA	CASSPASGGLGVTQYF	TGTGCTAGCAGCCCGGCTAGTGGGGGCTTGGGGGTGACCCAGTACTTC
NA	TRBV9	TRBJ1-6	TRBD1	CASSPWDRAEPLHF	TGTGCCAGCAGCCCCTGGGACAGGGCCGAGCCCCTCCACTTT
NA	TRBV7-7	TRBJ2-1	NA	CASSYNTRNEQFF	TGTGCTAGCAGCTATAATACCCGCAATGAGCAGTTCTTC
NA	TRBV28	TRBJ2-7	NA	CASSRGIAEQYF	TGTGCCAGCAGTCGGGGAATAGCCGAGCAGTACTTC
NA	TRBV27	TRBJ2-2	TRBD2	CASSLSVGRGNTGELFF	TGTGCCAGCAGTTTATCTGTCGGGAGGGGAAACACCGGGGAGCTGTTTTTT